These 27 T cell receptor beta chains were sequenced from one sample in a study of response to subunit inactivated influenza vaccine. TCRdb passed the RT-PCR reads through MiXCR, listing each CDR3 protein once. The sample lists approximately 490,000 distinct CDR3 sequences, around 7.7% occurring once. Source: PBMCs from blood, taken 23 to 25 months after vaccination. All receptors derive from a man aged 45 to 75 who received an inactivated influenza vaccine.

This clonotype came up a few times. The chain links TRBV14 to TRBJ2-1; TRBD2 agrees at 15 bases. Unmatched junction bases numbered 5, after V lost 4 bases and J lost 10 bases. This CDR3 has 15 residues. Germline CDR1 is SGHDN and CDR2 is FVKESK. CDR3 amino acids: CASSPGLAGGEEQFF. The CDR3 DNA reads as TGTGCCAGCAGCCCGGGACTAGCGGGAGGAGAGGAGCAGTTCTTC.

This sequence joins TRBV4-3 and TRBJ1-1; a weak D match, TRBD1 (5 bases). The CDR3 consists of 14 residues. Trimming pared 6 bases from V and 4 bases from J, leaving 15 bases between. Germline-derived CDR1 and CDR2 are LGHNA and YSLEER. The CDR3 sequence is CASSLNAGFTEAFF. The CDR3 bases are TGCGCCAGCAGTCTAAATGCAGGGTTCACTGAAGCTTTCTTT.

This rearrangement joins TRBV7-9 to TRBJ2-5; 8 bases align to TRBD1. V was pared by 3 bases and J by 0 bases, with 3 bases of the junction left unmatched. The germline CDR1 and CDR2 sequences are SEHNR and FQNEAQ (reference sequence). This CDR3 contains 15 residues. CDR3 coding DNA: TGTGCCAGCAGCTTGGGACAGGCGTACCAAGAGACCCAGTACTTC. Amino acid sequence: CASSLGQAYQETQYF.

This clonotype was counted a few times. The chain links TRBV14 to TRBJ2-2, with 7 nucleotides matching TRBD1. The junction had 10 bases not matched to a gene; V was cut back by 4 bases and J by 5 bases. Germline V gene sequence: CDR1 SGHDN, CDR2 FVKESK. This CDR3 has 16 amino acids. CDR3 sequence reads: CASSPPAGGKTGELFF. The CDR3 DNA sequence: TGTGCCAGCAGCCCACCCGCAGGGGGAAAGACCGGGGAGCTGTTTTTT.

This clonotype was seen a handful of times. The chain uses TRBV5-6 and TRBJ1-1; 7 bases align to TRBD1. This CDR3 is built from 14 residues. Looked up from germline, CDR1 is SGHDT and CDR2 is YYEEEE. V trimming: 4 bases; J trimming: 4 bases; junction bases outside the gene matches: 7. The CDR3 spells CASSPGTVFTEAFF. In DNA, the CDR3 is TGTGCCAGCAGCCCCGGGACAGTATTCACTGAAGCTTTCTTT.

Many counts were recorded for this clonotype. This chain connects TRBV20-1 to TRBJ1-1, with a tentative D call TRBD1 (5 bases). CDR3 length: 12 residues. Trimming shortened V by 0 bases and J by 5 bases, and 7 bases separated the two germline ends. Germline CDR1 is DFQATT and CDR2 is SNEGSKA (reference sequence). The CDR3 DNA follows: TGCAGTGCTAGAGATCAGGGAACTGAAGCTTTCTTT. This sequence encodes CSARDQGTEAFF.

The chain couples TRBV4-3 to TRBJ2-7; D is uncertain. V was trimmed by 0 bases and J by 12 bases, leaving 18 bases between them. This CDR3 has 14 residues. CDR1 LGHNA and CDR2 YSLEER come from the germline V gene. The CDR3 nucleotides are TGCGCCAGCAGCCAAGATCGAGACGGAGACACTTTGTACTTC. It translates to CASSQDRDGDTLYF.

The sample holds many counts of this clonotype. The J gene is TRBJ2-5, the V gene TRBV12-3 or TRBV12-4; D tentatively fits TRBD1 or TRBD2 (5 bases each). The CDR3 extends over 14 amino acids. The V end lost 1 base, the J end lost 4 bases, and 10 bases lay between the germline ends. The CDR3 nucleotides read TGTGCCAGCAGTTTAGTAGAGGGACGAGAGACCCAGTACTTC. Translated, it gives CASSLVEGRETQYF.

J is TRBJ1-1 and V is TRBV9; TRBD1 is a possible D gene (6 bases). Germline-derived CDR1 and CDR2 are SGDLS and YYNGEE. The ends were cut back, 3 bases at V and 2 bases at J, with 14 bases in the middle. The CDR3 consists of 15 residues. This CDR3 reads CASSAITGTNTEAFF. DNA for the CDR3: TGTGCCAGCAGCGCGATCACCGGGACAAACACTGAAGCTTTCTTT.

This chain uses TRBV20-1 with TRBJ2-5; D gene uncertain. The CDR3 is 15 residues long. With 0 bases removed from V and 1 base from J, the gap between germline ends came to 12 bases. Per germline, CDR1 DFQATT and CDR2 SNEGSKA (reference sequence). In nucleotides, the CDR3 is TGCAGTGCTAGAGATGGAATGGCCAGCCAAGAGACCCAGTACTTC. This sequence encodes CSARDGMASQETQYF.

In its sample, this clonotype was seen a few times. The rearrangement links TRBV20-1 to TRBJ2-3, with D perhaps assigned TRBD1 or TRBD2 (5 bases each). Trimming cost V 7 bases and J 4 bases, with 15 bases left between them. Germline CDR1 is DFQATT and CDR2 is SNEGSKA (reference sequence). The CDR3 contains 13 residues. CDR3 nucleotide sequence: TGCAGTGAGCTCGGGGACGCCCCAGATACGCAGTATTTT. Its translation is CSELGDAPDTQYF.

This CDR3 is CAWQGPGELFF. Here the CDR3 DNA reads TGTGCCTGGCAGGGCCCCGGGGAGCTGTTTTTT. The chain has TRBV30 and TRBJ2-2; D possibly corresponds to TRBD1 (5 bases). This CDR3 region has 11 residues. V lost 5 bases and J lost 6, with 7 bases in between. CDR1 and CDR2 (germline): GTSNPN, SVGIG (reference sequence).

The sample holds a few counts of this clonotype. This chain connects TRBV20-1 to TRBJ2-7; D uncertain. Germline CDR1 DFQATT, CDR2 SNEGSKA (reference sequence). Deletions cut 2 bases from V and 7 bases from J, with 18 bases between. This CDR3 region has 14 residues. The CDR3 nucleotides are TGCAGTGCTAGACGCTCTCCATCCTTGGGGGAGCAGTACTTC. Its protein is CSARRSPSLGEQYF.

The chain combines TRBV6-5 with TRBJ2-5; TRBD2 might be the D (6 bases). Germline loops: CDR1 MNHEY, CDR2 SVGAGI. Trimming stripped 2 bases from V and 1 base from J, with 14 bases between. The CDR3 sequence is 16 residues long. CDR3 nucleotides: TGTGCCAGCAGTTACAAGGCTAGCGTCTTCCAAGAGACCCAGTACTTC. Its protein is CASSYKASVFQETQYF.

Only a few counts were recorded for this clonotype. The chain links TRBV29-1 to TRBJ2-5; D is uncertain. Looked up from germline, CDR1 is SQVTM and CDR2 is ANQGSEA. Trimming removed 4 bases at V and 4 bases at J, with 13 bases between. The CDR3 has 13 residues. CDR3 region: CSVAKIAGETQYF. The CDR3 coding sequence is TGCAGCGTTGCCAAAATAGCCGGAGAGACCCAGTACTTC. The whole variable domain, remainder taken from reference TRBV29-1 and TRBJ2-5, is SAVISQKPSRDICQRGTSLTIQCQVDSQVTMMFWYRQQPGQSLTLIATANQGSEATYESGFVIDKFPISRPNLTFSTLTVSNMSPEDSSIYLCSVAKIAGETQYFGPGTRLLVL.

This clonotype has ten or more counts. This chain links TRBV20-1 with TRBJ2-7; D is possibly TRBD1 or TRBD2 (5 bases each). The CDR3 is 15 amino acids. Germline CDR1 is DFQATT and CDR2 is SNEGSKA (reference sequence). CDR3 coding DNA: TGCAGCTCCTCCCTCGAGAGGGGCGTATCCTACGAGCAGTACTTC. Translation: CSSSLERGVSYEQYF.

The V and J genes are TRBV9 and TRBJ1-1; D is possibly TRBD1 (6 bases). Germline loops: CDR1 SGDLS, CDR2 YYNGEE. V was trimmed by 3 bases and J by 1 base, leaving 10 bases between them. The length of the CDR3 is 14 residues. CDR3 DNA sequence: TGTGCCAGCAGCGCAGGGGTTGGGAACACTGAAGCTTTCTTT. This encodes CASSAGVGNTEAFF.

This clonotype was seen many times. V and J are TRBV12-3 or TRBV12-4 and TRBJ2-1; D not certain. V was clipped by 2 bases and J by 10 bases, with 18 bases between them. This CDR3 is 15 amino acids long. DNA of the CDR3: TGTGCCAGCAGTTTACAGCTGGGAAGTGGTGGGGAGCAGTTCTTC. Its translation is CASSLQLGSGGEQFF.

This clonotype was picked up many times. V gene TRBV2 combines with J gene TRBJ2-1; 9 bases are shared with TRBD1. Germline CDR1 SNHLY, CDR2 FYNNEI. V was clipped by 5 bases and J by 4 bases; unmatched bases: 6. The CDR3 has 15 amino acids. The DNA for the CDR3 is TGTGCCAGCAGTCCGGGACAGGGATTTTACAATGAGCAGTTCTTC. The encoded protein is CASSPGQGFYNEQFF.

This clonotype was observed a few times. The chain combines TRBV29-1 with TRBJ2-2; TRBD2 matches 9 bases. The CDR3 consists of 15 residues. Germline V gene sequence: CDR1 SQVTM, CDR2 ANQGSEA. V lost 4 bases, J lost 8 bases, and 11 bases stayed unmatched. In DNA form, the CDR3 reads TGCAGCGTTGGGCTAGCGGGGCGGAGAAATGGGGAGCTGTTTTTT. It encodes CSVGLAGRRNGELFF.

This clonotype came up many times. The chain recombines TRBV7-2 with TRBJ2-5, with D maybe TRBD2 (6 bases). This CDR3 contains 12 residues. Germline assignment: CDR1 SGHTA and CDR2 FQGNSA. V was pared by 1 base and J by 9 bases, with 9 bases between. CDR3: CASSLVSGAQYF. The CDR3 nucleotides read TGTGCCAGCAGCTTAGTGTCGGGGGCCCAGTACTTC.

V usage is TRBV10-1 and J usage is TRBJ2-7; TRBD1 aligns across 9 bases. This CDR3 region has 13 residues. V gave up 10 bases and J gave up 4 bases; unmatched junction bases: 8. In germline, CDR1 is WNHNN, CDR2 SYGVQD (reference sequence). The CDR3 nucleotides are TGCGCCAATACGGGACAGGGCATTTACGAGCAGTACTTC. Translating it yields CANTGQGIYEQYF.

The table lists this clonotype with many counts. This sequence joins TRBV20-1 and TRBJ2-1; 8 bases are a match to TRBD2. Per the germline V gene, CDR1 is DFQATT and CDR2 is SNEGSKA (reference sequence). The CDR3 has 16 amino acids. The junction had 13 bases not matched to a gene; V was cut back by 6 bases and J by 3 bases. Here the CDR3 DNA reads TGCAGTGCCAGGGCCATAACACTAGCGGACTACAATGAGCAGTTCTTC. Translated: CSARAITLADYNEQFF.

The table lists this clonotype with a few counts. The chain has TRBV7-2 and TRBJ2-1; 8 positions match TRBD2. The CDR3 spans 14 residues. V trimming: 3 bases; J trimming: 9 bases; junction bases outside the gene matches: 7. CDR1 is SGHTA and CDR2 is FQGNSA in the germline V gene. CDR3: CASSFTSGPVEQFF. In DNA form, the CDR3 reads TGTGCCAGCAGCTTCACTAGCGGCCCGGTTGAGCAGTTCTTC.

This clonotype was observed at least ten times. This chain joins TRBV20-1 and TRBJ1-5, with D possibly TRBD1 on 5 matching bases. The CDR3 length is 14 residues. CDR1 is DFQATT, CDR2 SNEGSKA, per germline (reference sequence). Between the trimmed V and J ends, which lost 4 bases and 1 base, there was a span of 11 bases. The CDR3 DNA is TGCAGTGCTACATTGACAGCAAGCAATCAGCCCCAGCATTTT. The encoded protein is CSATLTASNQPQHF.

This clonotype was seen many times. The V and J genes are TRBV12-3 or TRBV12-4 and TRBJ1-5; no reliable D call. Trimming shortened V by 1 base and J by 0 bases, and 7 bases separated the two germline ends. The CDR3 contains 15 residues. The DNA for the CDR3 is TGTGCCAGCAGTTTAGGTTCAGATAGCAATCAGCCCCAGCATTTT. Encoded protein: CASSLGSDSNQPQHF.

This clonotype was detected only a few times. J is TRBJ2-5 and V is TRBV10-3; 11 nucleotides align to TRBD1. Germline V gives CDR1 ENHRY, CDR2 SYGVKD. Trimming took 2 bases from V and 3 from J; bases not matched to a gene: 2. The CDR3 sequence is 15 residues long. CDR3 region: CAISEGTGGKETQYF. CDR3 coding DNA: TGTGCCATCAGTGAGGGGACAGGGGGAAAAGAGACCCAGTACTTC.